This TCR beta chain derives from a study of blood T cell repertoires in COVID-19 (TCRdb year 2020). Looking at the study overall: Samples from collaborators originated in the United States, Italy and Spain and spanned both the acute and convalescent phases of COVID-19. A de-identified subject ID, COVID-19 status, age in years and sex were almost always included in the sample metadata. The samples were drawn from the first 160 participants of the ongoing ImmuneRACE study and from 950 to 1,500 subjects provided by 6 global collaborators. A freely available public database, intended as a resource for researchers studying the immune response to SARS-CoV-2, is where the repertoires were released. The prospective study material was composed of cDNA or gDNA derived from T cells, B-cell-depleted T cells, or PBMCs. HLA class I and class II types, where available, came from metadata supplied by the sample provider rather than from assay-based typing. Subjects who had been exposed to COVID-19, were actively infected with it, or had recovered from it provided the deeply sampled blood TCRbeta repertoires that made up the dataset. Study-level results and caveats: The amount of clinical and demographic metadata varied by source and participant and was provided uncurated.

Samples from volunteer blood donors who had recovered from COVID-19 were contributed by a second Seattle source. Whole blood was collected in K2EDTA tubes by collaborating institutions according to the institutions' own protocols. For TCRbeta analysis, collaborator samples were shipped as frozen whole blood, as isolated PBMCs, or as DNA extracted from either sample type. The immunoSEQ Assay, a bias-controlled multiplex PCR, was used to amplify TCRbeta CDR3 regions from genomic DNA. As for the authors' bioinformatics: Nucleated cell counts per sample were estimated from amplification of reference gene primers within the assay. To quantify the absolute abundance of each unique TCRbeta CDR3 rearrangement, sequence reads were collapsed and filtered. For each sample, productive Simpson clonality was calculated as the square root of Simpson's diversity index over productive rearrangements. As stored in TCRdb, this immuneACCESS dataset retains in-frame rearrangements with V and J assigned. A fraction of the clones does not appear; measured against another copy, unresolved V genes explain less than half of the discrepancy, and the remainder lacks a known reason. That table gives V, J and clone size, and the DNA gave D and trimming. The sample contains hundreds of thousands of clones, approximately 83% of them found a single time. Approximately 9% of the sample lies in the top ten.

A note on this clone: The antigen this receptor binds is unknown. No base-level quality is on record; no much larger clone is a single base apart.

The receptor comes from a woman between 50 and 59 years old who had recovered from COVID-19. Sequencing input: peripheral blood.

The CDR3 corresponds to CASSIGQSSNQPQHF. The DNA reads as follows: TGTGCCAGCAGTATAGGACAAAGTAGCAATCAGCCCCAGCATTTT. The chain joins TRBV27 to TRBJ1-5; TRBD1 is a weak D gene call, 5 bases matching. V gives up 5 bases and J gives up 0 bases, and the segment between their germline ends measures 11 bases. Measured from the cysteine to the phenylalanine, the CDR3 is 15 residues long. Just CDR3 DNA is preserved here, 45 bases in frame from base 1. CDR1 and CDR2 are read off the germline V gene (reference sequence) as MNHEY and SMNVEV.